This T cell receptor (beta chain) was sequenced for a study of blood T cell repertoires in COVID-19. Study-wide background: Samples representing acute and convalescent COVID-19 were sourced from the United States, Italy and Spain. T cells, B-cell-depleted T cells, or PBMCs supplied cDNA or gDNA.

Deletions cut 5 bases from V and 0 bases from J, with 10 bases between. Germline assignment: CDR1 SQVTM and CDR2 ANQGSEA. This CDR3 is built from 13 residues. Per the study methods: Amplification with reference gene primers provided the estimates of nucleated cell counts. TCRdb's table, derived via immunoSEQ multiplex PCR, lists solely in-frame clones and lacks some. The DNA gave D and trimming, while V, J and clone size come from that table. The data contain about 170,000 clones, approximately 88% of them seen just once; the ten biggest clones take up about 14%. The receptor comes from a man in his late teens or twenties with active or convalescent COVID-19. This chain joins TRBV29-1 and TRBJ1-1; D is unresolved. The sample consisted of peripheral blood. This chain's CDR3 is CSVSGRLNTEAFF. Here the CDR3 DNA reads TGCAGCGTTTCCGGCAGGTTGAACACTGAAGCTTTCTTT.